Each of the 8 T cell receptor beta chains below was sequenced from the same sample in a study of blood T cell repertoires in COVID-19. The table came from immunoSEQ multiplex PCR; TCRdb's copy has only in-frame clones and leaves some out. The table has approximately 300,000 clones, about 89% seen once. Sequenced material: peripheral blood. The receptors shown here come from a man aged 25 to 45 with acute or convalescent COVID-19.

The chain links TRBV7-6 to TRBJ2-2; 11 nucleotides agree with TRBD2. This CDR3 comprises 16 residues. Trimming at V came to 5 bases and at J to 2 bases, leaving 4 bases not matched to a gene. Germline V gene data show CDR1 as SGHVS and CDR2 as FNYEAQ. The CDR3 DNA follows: TGTGCCAGCAGCCTGGGGACTAGCGGTAACACCGGGGAGCTGTTTTTT. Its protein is CASSLGTSGNTGELFF.

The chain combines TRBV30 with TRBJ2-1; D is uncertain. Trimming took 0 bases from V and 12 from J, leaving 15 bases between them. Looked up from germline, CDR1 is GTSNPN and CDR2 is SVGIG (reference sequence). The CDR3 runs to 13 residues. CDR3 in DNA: TGTGCCTGGAGTGTAGACGTCCCGACATCGCAGTTCTTC. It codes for CAWSVDVPTSQFF.

CDR3 sequence: CASTGLGGLGTPLHF. The CDR3 nucleotides read TGTGCCAGCACCGGACTTGGGGGCCTCGGAACACCCCTCCACTTT. This rearrangement joins TRBV28 to TRBJ1-6; TRBD1 might be the D (6 bases). Looked up from germline, CDR1 is MDHEN and CDR2 is SYDVKM. The CDR3 consists of 15 residues. V was clipped by 7 bases and J by 11 bases, with 21 bases between them.

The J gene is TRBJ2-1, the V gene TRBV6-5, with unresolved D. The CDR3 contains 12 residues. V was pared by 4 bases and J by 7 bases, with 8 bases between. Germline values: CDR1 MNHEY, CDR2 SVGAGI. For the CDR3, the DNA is TGTGCCAGCAGTTCCCAGGAAAATGAGCAGTTCTTC. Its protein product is CASSSQENEQFF.

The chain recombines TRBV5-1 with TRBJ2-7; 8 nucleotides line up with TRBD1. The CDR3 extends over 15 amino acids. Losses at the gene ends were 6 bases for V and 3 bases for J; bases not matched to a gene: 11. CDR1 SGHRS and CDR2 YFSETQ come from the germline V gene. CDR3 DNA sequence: TGCGCCAGCAAAAGCCCCGGGACAGGAGACTACGAGCAGTACTTC. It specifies CASKSPGTGDYEQYF.

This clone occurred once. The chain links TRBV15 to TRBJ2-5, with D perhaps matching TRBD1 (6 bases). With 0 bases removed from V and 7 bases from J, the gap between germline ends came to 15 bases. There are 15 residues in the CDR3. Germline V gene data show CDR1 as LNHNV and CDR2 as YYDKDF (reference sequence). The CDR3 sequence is CATSRDKGVPGTQYF. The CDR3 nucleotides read TGTGCCACCAGCAGAGATAAGGGGGTCCCTGGGACCCAGTACTTC.

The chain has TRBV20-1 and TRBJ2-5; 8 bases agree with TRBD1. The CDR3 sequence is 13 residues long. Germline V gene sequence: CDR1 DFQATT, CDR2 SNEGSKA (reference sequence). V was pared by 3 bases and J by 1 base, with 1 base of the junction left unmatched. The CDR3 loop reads CSASDRGQETQYF. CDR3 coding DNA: TGCAGTGCTAGTGACAGGGGCCAAGAGACCCAGTACTTC.

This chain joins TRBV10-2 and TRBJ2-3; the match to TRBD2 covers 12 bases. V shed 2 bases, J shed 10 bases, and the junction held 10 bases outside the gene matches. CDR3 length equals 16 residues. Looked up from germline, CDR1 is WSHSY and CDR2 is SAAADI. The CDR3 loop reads CASSEPTSGRAGAQYF. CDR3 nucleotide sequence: TGCGCCAGCAGTGAGCCGACTAGCGGGAGAGCGGGGGCGCAGTATTTT.